The 21 T cell receptor beta chains reported below all come from one sample, sequenced in a study of blood T cell repertoires in COVID-19. Assay used: immunoSEQ multiplex PCR; TCRdb lists only in-frame clones, some missing. The sample contains about 80,000 clones, 60% to 80% of which appear only once. Input material: peripheral blood. These receptors were taken from a man between 65 and 79 years old with active or convalescent COVID-19.

V gene TRBV3-1 (or the pseudogene TRBV3-2) combines with J gene TRBJ1-2, with D hard to call. The CDR3 runs to 12 residues. Germline lookup yields CDR1 LGHDT and CDR2 YNNKEL (reference sequence). V shed 0 bases and J shed 8 bases, with 7 bases lying between them. CDR3 amino acids: CASSQETGGYTF. CDR3 nucleotides: TGTGCCAGCAGCCAAGAGACGGGGGGCTACACCTTC.

The V and J genes are TRBV2 and TRBJ1-4; 7 bases align to TRBD1. Germline V gives CDR1 SNHLY, CDR2 FYNNEI. V lost 7 bases, J lost 4 bases, and 6 bases stayed unmatched. CDR3 length: 14 amino acids. The CDR3 bases are TGTGCCAGCAATCCACAGGGGAATAATGAAAAACTGTTTTTT. It specifies CASNPQGNNEKLFF. The complete variable domain, with remaining parts taken from reference TRBV2 and TRBJ1-4, reads EPEVTQTPSHQVTQMGQEVILRCVPISNHLYFYWYRQILGQKVEFLVSFYNNEISEKSEIFDDQFSVERPDGSNFTLKIRSTKLEDSAMYFCASNPQGNNEKLFFGSGTQLSVL.

V usage is TRBV11-3 and J usage is TRBJ2-7, with D maybe TRBD2 (6 bases). The CDR3 is 15 amino acids. In germline, CDR1 is SGHNT, CDR2 YENEEA. V lost 2 bases to trimming and J lost 0 bases, with 11 bases between them. CDR3 protein: CASSLLRGPSYEQYF. The DNA of the CDR3 is TGTGCCAGCAGCTTATTGCGGGGCCCCTCCTACGAGCAGTACTTC. Full variable domain (rest looked up from reference TRBV11-3 and TRBJ2-7): EAGVVQSPRYKIIEKKQPVAFWCNPISGHNTLYWYLQNLGQGPELLIRYENEEAVDDSQLPKDRFSAERLKGVDSTLKIQPAELGDSAVYLCASSLLRGPSYEQYFGPGTRLTVT.

V usage is TRBV5-1 and J usage is TRBJ1-1, with 7 bases aligning to TRBD1. The germline CDR1 and CDR2 sequences are SGHRS and YFSETQ. This CDR3 region has 13 residues. V shed 5 bases, J shed 0 bases, and the junction held 1 base outside the gene matches. The chain's CDR3 is CASRGTVNTEAFF. The DNA for the CDR3 is TGCGCCAGCAGGGGGACAGTGAACACTGAAGCTTTCTTT.

This clone was observed a few times. V is TRBV7-3 and J is TRBJ2-2; 8 bases fit TRBD1. With 3 bases clipped from V and 6 bases from J, the junction kept 6 bases outside the gene matches. Germline CDR1 and CDR2: SGHTA and FQGTGA. The CDR3 spans 15 residues. The CDR3: CASSLDRDGAGELFF. The CDR3 coding sequence is TGTGCCAGCAGCTTGGACAGGGATGGGGCCGGGGAGCTGTTTTTT.

This chain links TRBV6-5 with TRBJ1-1, with TRBD1 as a possible D gene (6 bases). The CDR3 runs 13 residues. The germline gives CDR1 MNHEY, CDR2 SVGAGI. V lost 5 bases and J lost 12, with 19 bases in between. The CDR3 loop reads CASSPTTGLLPFF. DNA for the CDR3: TGTGCCAGCAGTCCAACTACAGGGTTACTTCCTTTCTTT.

This clone was seen just once. The chain is built from TRBV24-1 and TRBJ1-2; a possible D gene is TRBD1 (6 bases). The CDR3 has 14 amino acids. V lost 1 base and J 4 bases, leaving 9 bases between the germline ends. Germline CDR1 is KGHDR and CDR2 is SFDVKD. Here the CDR3 reads CATSDLNRAYGYTF. CDR3 sequence (DNA): TGTGCCACCAGTGATTTAAACAGGGCCTATGGCTACACCTTC.

In its sample, this clone was seen once. The chain couples TRBV7-9 to TRBJ2-1; 7 bases match TRBD2. Germline values: CDR1 SEHNR, CDR2 FQNEAQ (reference sequence). This CDR3 is 15 amino acids long. V lost 2 bases to trimming and J lost 1 base; unmatched junction nucleotides: 2. CDR3 residues: CASSLFGGSYNEQFF. In nucleotides, the CDR3 is TGTGCCAGCAGCTTATTCGGGGGGTCCTACAATGAGCAGTTCTTC.

CDR3 nucleotides: TGTGCCAGCAGCCAAGAAGGGGGGGCCTCGAGGGAGCTGTTTTTT. This codes for CASSQEGGASRELFF. V usage is TRBV3-1 (or the pseudogene TRBV3-2) and J usage is TRBJ2-2; possibly TRBD2 for D (7 bases). CDR1 is LGHDT and CDR2 is YNNKEL in the germline V gene (reference sequence). The CDR3 totals 15 residues. V shed 0 bases and J shed 9 bases, with 14 bases lying between them.

The genes are TRBV2 and TRBJ2-7; 7 positions match TRBD2. The CDR3 sequence is 14 residues long. With V trimmed by 6 bases and J by 7 bases, 12 bases remained unmatched. Per the germline V gene, CDR1 is SNHLY and CDR2 is FYNNEI. The CDR3 sequence: CASREAPGEGEQYF. The CDR3 DNA reads as TGTGCCAGCAGAGAGGCTCCGGGGGAGGGGGAGCAGTACTTC.

This rearrangement joins TRBV21-1 to TRBJ2-5; no check of the table's D call, TRBD1, against the DNA was made. TRBV21-1 represents a pseudogene. The CDR3 spans 14 residues. This CDR3 is CASSLDRVQETQYF. CDR3 bases: TGTGCCAGCAGCCTCGACAGGGTCCAAGAGACCCAGTACTTC.

The chain uses TRBV11-1 and TRBJ2-4, with 7 bases that match TRBD1. With 5 bases clipped from V and 8 bases from J, the junction kept 6 bases outside the gene matches. This CDR3 is 13 amino acids long. Germline CDR1 and CDR2: SGHAT and FQDESV (reference sequence). Here the CDR3 reads CASSGQDGDIQYF. CDR3 in DNA: TGTGCCAGCAGCGGACAGGACGGGGACATTCAGTACTTC.

The V call is TRBV28, the J call TRBJ1-2; D is possibly TRBD1 (5 bases). There are 12 residues in the CDR3. Germline V CDR1 and CDR2: MDHEN, SYDVKM. Trimming shortened V by 8 bases and J by 5 bases, and 12 bases separated the two germline ends. The CDR3 bases are TGTGCCAGCCTAAGGGGCGGTTATGGCTACACCTTC. It encodes CASLRGGYGYTF.

J is TRBJ2-7 and V is TRBV7-7; D may be TRBD1 (6 bases). The CDR3 has 15 residues. Trimming took 5 bases from V and 5 from J, leaving 19 bases between them. The germline V gene encodes CDR1 SSHAT and CDR2 FNYEAQ (reference sequence). In DNA, the CDR3 is TGTGCCAGCAGCCCGTCGCCAGGGGTGACAAACGAGCAGTACTTC. Its protein product is CASSPSPGVTNEQYF.

This chain joins TRBV30 and TRBJ2-3, with TRBD2 matching over 8 bases. The CDR3 covers 15 residues. Germline V gene data show CDR1 as GTSNPN and CDR2 as SVGIG (reference sequence). The trim removed 2 bases at V and 5 bases at J, leaving 9 bases unmatched. CDR3 coding DNA: TGTGCCTGGAGTACTAAGTCGGGGGGGCAAGATACGCAGTATTTT. This gives the protein CAWSTKSGGQDTQYF.

The chain joins TRBV5-4 to TRBJ2-5, with D possibly TRBD1 on 6 matching bases. The CDR3 covers 14 residues. Trimming shortened V by 4 bases and J by 3 bases, and 13 bases separated the two germline ends. CDR1 is SGHNT, CDR2 YYREEE, per germline (reference sequence). The CDR3 nucleotides are TGTGCCAGCAGCGGTGTGGGGGCGAAAGAGACCCAGTACTTC. It specifies CASSGVGAKETQYF.

The gene calls are TRBV3-1 (or the pseudogene TRBV3-2) and TRBJ1-2; TRBD1 matches 7 bases. CDR3 length: 15 amino acids. CDR1 and CDR2 from the germline V gene are LGHDT and YNNKEL (reference sequence). V lost 2 bases and J lost 6; bases outside the gene matches: 9. The CDR3 DNA sequence: TGTGCCAGCAGCCAACCCACAGGGGATCCAGATGGCTACACCTTC. Translated, it gives CASSQPTGDPDGYTF.

The chain couples TRBV7-2 to TRBJ1-6; 7 bases agree with TRBD1. Germline CDR1 is SGHTA and CDR2 is FQGNSA. CDR3 length equals 19 residues. V trimming: 1 base; J trimming: 0 bases; junction bases outside the gene matches: 9. CDR3 amino acids: CASSLGSRGSSSYNSPLHF. CDR3 nucleotide sequence: TGTGCCAGCAGCTTAGGGTCCAGGGGGTCGAGCTCCTATAATTCACCCCTCCACTTT.

The V call is TRBV2, the J call TRBJ1-5; 7 positions agree with TRBD1. CDR1 and CDR2 (germline): SNHLY, FYNNEI. Losses at the gene ends were 7 bases for V and 4 bases for J; bases not matched to a gene: 7. The CDR3 is 14 amino acids. CDR3 in amino acids: CASNRDRPNQPQHF. The CDR3 nucleotides read TGTGCCAGCAACCGGGACAGACCTAATCAGCCCCAGCATTTT.

This clone was seen a few times. Mismatch with germline at one junction end may stem from a read error. The V gene is TRBV6-1, the J gene TRBJ1-3; D unresolved. In germline, CDR1 is MNHNS, CDR2 SASEGT. The CDR3 is 15 amino acids. CDR3 DNA: TGTGCCAGCAGGGAAGGGAGAAGGTCTGGAAACACCATATATTTT. Translated, it gives CASREGRRSGNTIYF.

The chain employs TRBV4-1 and TRBJ2-5; TRBD2 might be the D (5 bases). This CDR3 is 15 amino acids long. Germline V gene sequence: CDR1 MGHRA, CDR2 YSYEKL. Between the trimmed V and J ends, which lost 1 base and 6 bases, there was a span of 15 bases. As DNA, the CDR3 is TGCGCCAGCAGCCAAGTCGATAGCAGGAGGCAGACCCAGTACTTC. Protein product: CASSQVDSRRQTQYF.